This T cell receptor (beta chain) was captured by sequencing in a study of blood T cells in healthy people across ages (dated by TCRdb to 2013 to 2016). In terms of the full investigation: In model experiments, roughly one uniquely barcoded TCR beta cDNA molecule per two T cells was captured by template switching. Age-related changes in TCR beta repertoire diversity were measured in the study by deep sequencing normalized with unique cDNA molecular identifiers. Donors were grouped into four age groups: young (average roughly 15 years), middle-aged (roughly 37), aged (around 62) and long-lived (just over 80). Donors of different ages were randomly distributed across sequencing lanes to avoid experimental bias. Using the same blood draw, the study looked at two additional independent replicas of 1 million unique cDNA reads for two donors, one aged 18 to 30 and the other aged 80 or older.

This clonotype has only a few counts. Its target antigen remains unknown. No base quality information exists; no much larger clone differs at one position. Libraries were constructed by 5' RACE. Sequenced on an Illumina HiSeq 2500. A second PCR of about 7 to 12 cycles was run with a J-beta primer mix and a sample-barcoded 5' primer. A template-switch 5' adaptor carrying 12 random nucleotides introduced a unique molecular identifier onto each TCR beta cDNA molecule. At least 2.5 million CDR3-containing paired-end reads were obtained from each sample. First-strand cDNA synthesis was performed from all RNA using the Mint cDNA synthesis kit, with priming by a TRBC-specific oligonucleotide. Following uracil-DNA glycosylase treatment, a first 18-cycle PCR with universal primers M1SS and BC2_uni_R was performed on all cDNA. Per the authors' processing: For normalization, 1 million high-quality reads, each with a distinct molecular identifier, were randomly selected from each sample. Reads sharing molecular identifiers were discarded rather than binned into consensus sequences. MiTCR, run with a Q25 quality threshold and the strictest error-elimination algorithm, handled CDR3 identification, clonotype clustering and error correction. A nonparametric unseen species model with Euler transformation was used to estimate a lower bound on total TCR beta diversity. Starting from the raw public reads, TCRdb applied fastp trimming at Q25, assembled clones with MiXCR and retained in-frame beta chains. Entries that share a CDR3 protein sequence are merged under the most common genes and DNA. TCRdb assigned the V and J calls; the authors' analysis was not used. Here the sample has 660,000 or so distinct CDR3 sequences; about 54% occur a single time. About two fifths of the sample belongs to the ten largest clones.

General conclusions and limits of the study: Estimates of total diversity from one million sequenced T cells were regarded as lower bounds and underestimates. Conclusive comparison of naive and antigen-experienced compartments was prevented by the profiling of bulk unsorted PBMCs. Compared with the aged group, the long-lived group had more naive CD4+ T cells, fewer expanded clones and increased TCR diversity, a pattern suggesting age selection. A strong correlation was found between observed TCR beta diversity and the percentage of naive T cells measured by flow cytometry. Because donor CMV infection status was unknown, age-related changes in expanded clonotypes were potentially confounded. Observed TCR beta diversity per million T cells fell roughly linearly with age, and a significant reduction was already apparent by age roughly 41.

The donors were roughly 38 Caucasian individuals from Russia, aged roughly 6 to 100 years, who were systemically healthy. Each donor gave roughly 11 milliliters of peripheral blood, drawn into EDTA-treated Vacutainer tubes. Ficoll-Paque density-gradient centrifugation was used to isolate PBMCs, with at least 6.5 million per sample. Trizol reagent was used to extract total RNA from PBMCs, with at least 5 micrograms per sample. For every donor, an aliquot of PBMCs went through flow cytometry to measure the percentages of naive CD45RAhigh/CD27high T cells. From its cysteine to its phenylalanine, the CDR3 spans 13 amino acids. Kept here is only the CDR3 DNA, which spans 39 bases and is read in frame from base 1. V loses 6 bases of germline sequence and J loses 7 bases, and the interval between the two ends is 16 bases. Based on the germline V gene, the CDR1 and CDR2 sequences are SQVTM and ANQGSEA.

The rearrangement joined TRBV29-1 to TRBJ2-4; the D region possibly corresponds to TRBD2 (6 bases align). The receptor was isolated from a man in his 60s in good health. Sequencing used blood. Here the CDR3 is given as CSVGDGGANIQYF. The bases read TGCAGCGTGGGGGACGGCGGGGCGAACATTCAGTACTTC.